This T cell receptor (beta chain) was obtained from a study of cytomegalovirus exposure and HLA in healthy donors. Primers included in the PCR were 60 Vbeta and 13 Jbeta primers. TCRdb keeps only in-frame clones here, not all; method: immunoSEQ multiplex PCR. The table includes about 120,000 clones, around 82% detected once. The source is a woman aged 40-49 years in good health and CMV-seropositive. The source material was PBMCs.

The CDR3 bases are TGCGCCAGCAGTGAGTCGCTAGCGGGAGGGAGGGAGACCCAGTACTTC. This encodes CASSESLAGGRETQYF. This chain joins TRBV10-2 and TRBJ2-5; 12 bases agree with TRBD2. This CDR3 has 16 residues. With V trimmed by 0 bases and J by 5 bases, 4 bases remained unmatched. Germline values: CDR1 WSHSY, CDR2 SAAADI.